The next 4 T cell receptor beta chains were all read from a single sample in a study of beta chain features in type 1 diabetes. Findings and caveats of the study: Researchers report that Type 1 diabetes patients had moderately but significantly shorter TCRB CDR3s across all four CD4+ subsets.

These TCRs are of unknown antigen specificity. cDNA synthesis used the whole RNA isolate, giving expressed TCRB sequences. Data came from immunoSEQ multiplex PCR; TCRdb stores just in-frame clones and leaves some out. The repertoire holds around 40,000 clones, with roughly 68% as singletons. Sequenced: Tregs from blood. These receptors were collected from a woman younger than 30 with type 1 diabetes.

The chain has TRBV6-1 and TRBJ2-5; D gene ambiguous. V shed 2 bases and J shed 3 bases, with 4 bases lying between them. CDR3 length: 12 residues. CDR1 is MNHNS and CDR2 is SASEGT in the germline V gene. CDR3 nucleotide sequence: TGTGCCAGCAGTGAACAGAAAGAGACCCAGTACTTC. Its protein is CASSEQKETQYF.

The chain is built from TRBV19 and TRBJ2-5, with D possibly matching TRBD1 (6 bases). This CDR3 region has 14 residues. Trimming pared 2 bases from V and 4 bases from J, leaving 11 bases between. CDR1 and CDR2 from the germline V gene are LNHDA and SQIVND (reference sequence). The CDR3: CASSISRTAETQYF. The CDR3 nucleotides read TGTGCCAGTAGTATATCTCGGACAGCAGAGACCCAGTACTTC.

The rearrangement joins TRBV12-5 to TRBJ2-7, with D possibly TRBD1 on 5 matching bases. Germline CDR1 reads LGHNT; CDR2 reads FRNRAP. This CDR3 has 13 residues. Trimming stripped 1 base from V and 2 bases from J, with 6 bases between. In DNA, the CDR3 is TGTGCTAGTGGTTTGGGGACAACCTACGAGCAGTACTTC. Its translation is CASGLGTTYEQYF.

This chain joins TRBV19 and TRBJ2-6, with TRBD1 matching over 7 bases. CDR3 length: 17 residues. The germline V gene has CDR1 LNHDA and CDR2 SQIVND (reference sequence). With 10 bases clipped from V and 1 base from J, the junction kept 13 bases outside the gene matches. The DNA of the CDR3 is TGTGCCACCCGGGGTGCAGGGGGTGAGTCTGGGGCCAACGTCCTGACTTTC. Protein product: CATRGAGGESGANVLTF.